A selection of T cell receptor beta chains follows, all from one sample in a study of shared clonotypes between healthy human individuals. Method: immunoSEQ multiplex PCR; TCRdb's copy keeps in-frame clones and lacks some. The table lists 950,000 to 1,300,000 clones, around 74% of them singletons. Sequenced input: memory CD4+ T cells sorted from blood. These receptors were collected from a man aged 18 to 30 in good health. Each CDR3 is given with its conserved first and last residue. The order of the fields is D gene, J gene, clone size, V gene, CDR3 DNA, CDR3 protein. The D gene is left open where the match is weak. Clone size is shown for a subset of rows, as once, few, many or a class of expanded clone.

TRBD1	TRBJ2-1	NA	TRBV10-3	TGTGCCATCAGTGGGGGCAGGGACAGGCCGACTTCGCACTCCTACAATGAGCAGTTCTTC	CAISGGRDRPTSHSYNEQFF
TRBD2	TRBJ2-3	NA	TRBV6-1	TGTGCCAGCAGCTCGGGAGCGGGGGGACCAGATACGCAGTATTTT	CASSSGAGGPDTQYF
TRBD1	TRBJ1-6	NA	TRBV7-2	TGTGCCAGCAGCTCCGGGCCGGACAGGGGTTCACCCCTCCACTTT	CASSSGPDRGSPLHF
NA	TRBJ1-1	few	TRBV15	TGTGCCACCAGCAGGAGACAGAACACTGAAGCTTTCTTT	CATSRRQNTEAFF
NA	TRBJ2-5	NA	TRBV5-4	TGTGCCAGCAGCTCAGCCCAAGGACAGCAAGAGACCCAGTACTTC	CASSSAQGQQETQYF
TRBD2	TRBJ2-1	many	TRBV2	TGTGCCAGCAGTGCGTCAGCGGGGGGTCCCTACAATGAGCAGTTCTTC	CASSASAGGPYNEQFF
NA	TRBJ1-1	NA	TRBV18	TGTGCCAGCCGACCCGGGGGAGTCACTGAAGCTTTCTTT	CASRPGGVTEAFF
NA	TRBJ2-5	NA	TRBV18	TGTGCCAGCTCACCACAACAAGAGACCCAGTACTTC	CASSPQQETQYF
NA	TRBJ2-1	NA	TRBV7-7	TGTGCTAGCAGCTTAGACGGGGGTAACTCCTACAATGAGCAGTTCTTC	CASSLDGGNSYNEQFF
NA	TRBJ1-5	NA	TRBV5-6	TGTGCCAGCAGCTCGCAGGGGCCTGGGTCATATGGCAATCAGCCCCAGCATTTT	CASSSQGPGSYGNQPQHF
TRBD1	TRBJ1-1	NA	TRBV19	TGTGCCAGTAGTCCACAGGGGGCGACTGAAGCTTTCTTT	CASSPQGATEAFF
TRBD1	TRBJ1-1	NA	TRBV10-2	TGCGCCAGCAGTGTTTTCGACAGGGGAGGTACTGAAGCTTTCTTT	CASSVFDRGGTEAFF
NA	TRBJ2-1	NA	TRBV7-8	TGTGCCAGCAGCTTAGCAGGCGGCTTCTACAATGAGCAGTTCTTC	CASSLAGGFYNEQFF
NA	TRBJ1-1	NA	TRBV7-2	TGTGCCAGCAGGCCAGACTACACTGAAGCTTTCTTT	CASRPDYTEAFF
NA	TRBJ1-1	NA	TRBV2	TGTGCCAGCAGTCTCACCCGGGGGATTACTGAAGCTTTCTTT	CASSLTRGITEAFF
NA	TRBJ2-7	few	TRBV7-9	TGTGCCAGCAGCCCTAACAGTAACGAGCAGTACTTC	CASSPNSNEQYF
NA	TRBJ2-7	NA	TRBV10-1	TGCGCCAGCAGTGATGGGACAAACTACGAGCAGTACTTC	CASSDGTNYEQYF
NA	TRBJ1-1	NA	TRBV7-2	TGTGCCAGCAGCCCAGAATTGAACACTGAAGCTTTCTTT	CASSPELNTEAFF
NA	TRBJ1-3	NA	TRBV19	TGTGCCAGTACAGAACAGCACAGGCTACGGTCTGGAAACACCATATATTTT	CASTEQHRLRSGNTIYF
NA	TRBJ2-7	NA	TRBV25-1	TGTGCCAGCAGCTACGCCCACGAGCAGTACTTC	CASSYAHEQYF
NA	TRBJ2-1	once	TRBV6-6	TGTGCCAGCACCCCGTCTATGAGCTCCTACAATGAGCAGTTCTTC	CASTPSMSSYNEQFF
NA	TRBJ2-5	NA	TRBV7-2	TGTGCCAGCAGCTTAGATTCATCAGGGGCGGAGACCCAGTACTTC	CASSLDSSGAETQYF
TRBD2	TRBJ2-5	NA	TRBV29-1	TGCAGCGTAGCGGGAGGCAGGAACCCCCAAGAGACCCAGTACTTC	CSVAGGRNPQETQYF
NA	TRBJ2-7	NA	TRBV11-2	TGTGCCAGCAGCCTCTGGCAGGGAACCTACGAGCAGTATTTC	CASSLWQGTYEQYF
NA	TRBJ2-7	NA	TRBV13	TGTGCCAGCAGCCCGGCCGGCAGGGGGGCCTACGAGCAGTACTTC	CASSPAGRGAYEQYF
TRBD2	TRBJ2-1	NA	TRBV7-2	TGTGCCAGCAGCTTAGCACTAGCGGGTGCGAGCTCCTACAATGAGCAGTTCTTC	CASSLALAGASSYNEQFF
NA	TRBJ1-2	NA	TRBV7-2	TGTGCCAGCAGCTCCCCGGACGGGAACTATGGCTACACCTTC	CASSSPDGNYGYTF
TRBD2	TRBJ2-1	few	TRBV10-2	TGCGCCAGCAAGGAGGATAGCGGGAATTATGAGCAGTTCTTC	CASKEDSGNYEQFF
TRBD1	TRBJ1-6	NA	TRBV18	TGTGCCAGCTCTCTTACGGGACAGGGGGGAAGCTCCTATAATTCACCCCTCCACTTT	CASSLTGQGGSSYNSPLHF
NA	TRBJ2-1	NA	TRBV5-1	TGCGCCAGCAGCGCCCTCCTGGGGGGGGCTTGGTTCTTC	CASSALLGGAWFF
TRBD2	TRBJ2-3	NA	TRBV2	TGTGCCAGCAGAGGGACTAGCGGAGGAGATACGCAGTATTTT	CASRGTSGGDTQYF
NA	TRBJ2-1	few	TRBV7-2	TGTGCCAGCAGCCCTATAGCCCACTCATACAATGAGCAGTTCTTC	CASSPIAHSYNEQFF
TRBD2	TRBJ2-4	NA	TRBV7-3	TGTGCCAGCAGCCGGGGACTAGCGGGGTCCCAAAACATTCAGTACTTC	CASSRGLAGSQNIQYF
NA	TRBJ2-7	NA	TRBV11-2	TGTGCCAGCAGCTTAGAGGCAGAGGGCCCGCAGTACTTC	CASSLEAEGPQYF
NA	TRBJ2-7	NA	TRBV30	TGTGCCTGGAGCCCGGCAGCTTTCGAGCAGTACTTC	CAWSPAAFEQYF
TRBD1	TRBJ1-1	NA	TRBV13	TGTGCCAGCAGCCCGAACCCCCTGCTGGGACAGGGACGTTGGGCTTTCTTT	CASSPNPLLGQGRWAFF
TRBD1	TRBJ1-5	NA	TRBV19	TGTGCCAGTACCCTTGGAGGGACAGGGGGTGGTCAGCCCCAGCATTTT	CASTLGGTGGGQPQHF
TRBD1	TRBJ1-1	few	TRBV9	TGTGCCAGCAGCTCCCACAGGGGGACTGAAGCTTTCTTT	CASSSHRGTEAFF
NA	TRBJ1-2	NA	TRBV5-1	TGTGCCAGCATTCCAGGGCTCGGCTACACCTTC	CASIPGLGYTF